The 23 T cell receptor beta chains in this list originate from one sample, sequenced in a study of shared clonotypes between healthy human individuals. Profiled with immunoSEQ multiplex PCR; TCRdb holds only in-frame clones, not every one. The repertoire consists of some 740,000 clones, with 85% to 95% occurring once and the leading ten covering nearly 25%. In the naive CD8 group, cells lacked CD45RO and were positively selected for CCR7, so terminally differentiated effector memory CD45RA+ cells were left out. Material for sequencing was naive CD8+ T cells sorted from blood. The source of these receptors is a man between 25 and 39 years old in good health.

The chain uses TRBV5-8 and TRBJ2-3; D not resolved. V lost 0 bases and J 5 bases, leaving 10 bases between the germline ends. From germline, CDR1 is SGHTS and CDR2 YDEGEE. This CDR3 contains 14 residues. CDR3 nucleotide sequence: TGTGCCAGCAGCTTGGGCATACCGGGAGATACGCAGTATTTT. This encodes CASSLGIPGDTQYF.

The DNA for the CDR3 is TGTGCCAGCAGCTCAAGGACAGGGGCGAGGTACGAGCAGTACTTC. Amino acids: CASSSRTGARYEQYF. The chain is built from TRBV7-9 and TRBJ2-7, with 9 positions matching TRBD1. The germline V gene encodes CDR1 SEHNR and CDR2 FQNEAQ (reference sequence). Trimming removed 4 bases from V and 4 bases from J; junction bases left unmatched: 8. This CDR3 comprises 15 residues.

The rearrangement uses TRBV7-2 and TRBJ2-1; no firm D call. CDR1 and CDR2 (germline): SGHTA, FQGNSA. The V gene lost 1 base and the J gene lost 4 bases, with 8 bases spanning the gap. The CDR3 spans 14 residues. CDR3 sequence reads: CASSLVRPYNEQFF. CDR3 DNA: TGTGCCAGCAGCTTAGTTCGGCCTTACAATGAGCAGTTCTTC.

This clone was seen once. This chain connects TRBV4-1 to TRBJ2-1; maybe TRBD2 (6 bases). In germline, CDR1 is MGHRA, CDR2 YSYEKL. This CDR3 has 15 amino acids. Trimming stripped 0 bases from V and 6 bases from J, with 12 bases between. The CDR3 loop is CASSQEAGLVNEQFF. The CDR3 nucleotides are TGCGCCAGCAGCCAAGAAGCGGGCCTCGTCAATGAGCAGTTCTTC.

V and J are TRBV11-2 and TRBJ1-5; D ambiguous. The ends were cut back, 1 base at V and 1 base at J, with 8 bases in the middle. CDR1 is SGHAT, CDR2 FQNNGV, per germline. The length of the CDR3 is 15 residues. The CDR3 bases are TGTGCCAGCAGCTTAGGAGGTGGGAGCAATCAGCCCCAGCATTTT. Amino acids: CASSLGGGSNQPQHF.

Here the CDR3 reads CASRQDGGRAQYF. The CDR3 region has the DNA TGTGCCAGCAGACAGGACGGGGGGCGGGCCCAGTACTTC. The chain carries TRBV7-9 and TRBJ2-5, with D maybe TRBD2 (7 bases). The V gene's germline CDR1 is SEHNR and CDR2 FQNEAQ (reference sequence). Between the trimmed V and J ends, which lost 6 bases and 9 bases, there was a span of 17 bases. This CDR3 has 13 residues.

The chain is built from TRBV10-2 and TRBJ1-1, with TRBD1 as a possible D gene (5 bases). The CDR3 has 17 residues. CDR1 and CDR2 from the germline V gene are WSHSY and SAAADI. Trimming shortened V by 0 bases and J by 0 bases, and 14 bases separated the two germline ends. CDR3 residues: CASSESRPGPMNTEAFF. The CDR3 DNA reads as TGCGCCAGCAGTGAGTCCAGGCCAGGGCCCATGAACACTGAAGCTTTCTTT.

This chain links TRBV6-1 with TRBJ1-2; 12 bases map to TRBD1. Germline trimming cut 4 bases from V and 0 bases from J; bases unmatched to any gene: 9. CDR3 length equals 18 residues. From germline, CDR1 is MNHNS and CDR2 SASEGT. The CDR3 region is CASSGRGQGASSNYGYTF. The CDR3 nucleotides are TGTGCCAGCAGTGGGCGGGGACAGGGGGCCTCATCTAACTATGGCTACACCTTC.

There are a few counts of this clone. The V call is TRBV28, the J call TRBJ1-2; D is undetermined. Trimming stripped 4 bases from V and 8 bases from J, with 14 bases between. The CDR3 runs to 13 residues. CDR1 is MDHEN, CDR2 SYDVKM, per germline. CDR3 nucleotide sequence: TGTGCCAGCAGTTCCCACGGAGTGGAGGGCTACACCTTC. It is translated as CASSSHGVEGYTF.

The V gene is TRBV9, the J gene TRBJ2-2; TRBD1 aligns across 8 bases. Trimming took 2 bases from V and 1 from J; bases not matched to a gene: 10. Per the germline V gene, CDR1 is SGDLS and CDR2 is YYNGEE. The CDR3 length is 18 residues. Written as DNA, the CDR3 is TGTGCCAGCAGCGTCGGTAGCTACGGGACAGGGAACACCGGGGAGCTGTTTTTT. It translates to CASSVGSYGTGNTGELFF.

Here the CDR3 reads CASSLVPIMNTEAFF. CDR3 nucleotide sequence: TGTGCCAGCAGCTTAGTTCCGATCATGAACACTGAAGCTTTCTTT. The genes are TRBV7-9 and TRBJ1-1, with unresolved D. Germline lookup yields CDR1 SEHNR and CDR2 FQNEAQ (reference sequence). The CDR3 has 15 residues. V was clipped by 1 base and J by 0 bases, with 9 bases between them.

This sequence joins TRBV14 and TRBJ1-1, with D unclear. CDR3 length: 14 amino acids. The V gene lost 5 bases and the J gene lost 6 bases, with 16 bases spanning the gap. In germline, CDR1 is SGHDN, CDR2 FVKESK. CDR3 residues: CASSKSRSAPEAFF. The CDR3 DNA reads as TGTGCCAGCAGCAAGTCTAGGAGCGCTCCTGAAGCTTTCTTT.

CDR3: CASSSETSRGPFTEAFF. The CDR3 coding sequence is TGTGCCAGCAGCTCTGAGACATCCAGGGGGCCATTCACTGAAGCTTTCTTT. The rearrangement links TRBV11-2 to TRBJ1-1; TRBD1 matches at 8 bases. Germline CDR1 is SGHAT and CDR2 is FQNNGV. J lost 4 bases, V lost 4 bases, and 14 bases had no gene match. This CDR3 comprises 17 residues.

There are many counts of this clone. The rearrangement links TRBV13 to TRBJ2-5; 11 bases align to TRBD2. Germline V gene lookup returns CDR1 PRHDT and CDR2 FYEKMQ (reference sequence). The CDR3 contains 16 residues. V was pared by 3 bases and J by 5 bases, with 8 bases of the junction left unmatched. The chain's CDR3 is CASSFFSGRALETQYF. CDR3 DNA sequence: TGTGCCAGCAGCTTCTTTAGCGGGAGGGCCTTGGAGACCCAGTACTTC.

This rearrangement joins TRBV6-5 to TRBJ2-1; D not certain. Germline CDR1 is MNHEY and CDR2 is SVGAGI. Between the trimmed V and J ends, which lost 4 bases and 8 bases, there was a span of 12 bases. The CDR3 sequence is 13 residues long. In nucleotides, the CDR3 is TGTGCCAGCAGTTTTAAACTTTTCGATGAGCAGTTCTTC. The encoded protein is CASSFKLFDEQFF.

CDR3 loop: CASSQSRLAEKLFF. CDR3 nucleotide sequence: TGTGCCAGCAGCCAGAGTCGGTTGGCCGAAAAACTGTTTTTT. The V call is TRBV14, the J call TRBJ1-4, with D unresolved. The CDR3 covers 14 residues. The germline gives CDR1 SGHDN, CDR2 FVKESK. V lost 3 bases and J 8 bases, leaving 13 bases between the germline ends.

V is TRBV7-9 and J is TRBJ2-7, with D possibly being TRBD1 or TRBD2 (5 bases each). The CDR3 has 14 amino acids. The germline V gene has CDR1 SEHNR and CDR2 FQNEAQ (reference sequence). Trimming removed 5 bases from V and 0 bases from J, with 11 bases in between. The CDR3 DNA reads TGTGCCAGCAGCCCATACGGGGCCTCCTACGAGCAGTACTTC. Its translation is CASSPYGASYEQYF.

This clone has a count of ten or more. CDR3 region: CASTNTGNRHEQYF. In nucleotides, the CDR3 is TGTGCCAGCACCAATACAGGGAATAGGCACGAGCAGTACTTC. The rearrangement uses TRBV11-1 and TRBJ2-7; a weak D match, TRBD1 (6 bases). The V gene's germline CDR1 is SGHAT and CDR2 FQDESV (reference sequence). The CDR3 is made up of 14 amino acids. With 7 bases removed from V and 5 bases from J, the gap between germline ends came to 18 bases.

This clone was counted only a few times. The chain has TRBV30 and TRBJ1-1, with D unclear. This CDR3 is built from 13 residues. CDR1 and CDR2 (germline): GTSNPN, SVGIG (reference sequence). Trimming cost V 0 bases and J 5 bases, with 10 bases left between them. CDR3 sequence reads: CAWSVVRSTEAFF. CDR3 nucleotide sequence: TGTGCCTGGAGTGTCGTCAGGTCAACTGAAGCTTTCTTT.

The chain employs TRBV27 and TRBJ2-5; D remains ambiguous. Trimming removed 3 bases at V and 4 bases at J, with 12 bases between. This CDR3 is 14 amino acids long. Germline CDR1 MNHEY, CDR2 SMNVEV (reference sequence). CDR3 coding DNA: TGTGCCAGCAGTTTCAATCCGGAGATAGAGACCCAGTACTTC. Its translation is CASSFNPEIETQYF.

The CDR3 is CASSQDRVAYEQYF. The CDR3 nucleotides read TGTGCCAGCAGCCAGGACAGGGTGGCCTACGAGCAGTACTTC. J is TRBJ2-7 and V is TRBV14; 8 bases agree with TRBD1. The trim removed 3 bases at V and 2 bases at J, leaving 3 bases unmatched. Germline CDR1 is SGHDN and CDR2 is FVKESK. The CDR3 is 14 residues long.

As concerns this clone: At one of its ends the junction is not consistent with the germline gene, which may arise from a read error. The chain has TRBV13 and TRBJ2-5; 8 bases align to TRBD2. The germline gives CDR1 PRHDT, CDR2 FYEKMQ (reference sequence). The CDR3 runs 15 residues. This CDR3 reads CASSLAGIGHKTQYF. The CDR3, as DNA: TGTGCCAGCAGTTTAGCGGGAATCGGTCATAAGACCCAGTACTTC.

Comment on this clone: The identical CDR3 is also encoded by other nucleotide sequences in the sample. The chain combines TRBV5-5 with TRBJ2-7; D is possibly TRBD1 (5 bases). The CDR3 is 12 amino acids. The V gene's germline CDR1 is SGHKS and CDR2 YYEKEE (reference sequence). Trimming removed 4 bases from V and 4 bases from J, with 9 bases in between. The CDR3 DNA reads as TGTGCCAGCAGCCCAGACAGTTACGAGCAGTACTTC. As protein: CASSPDSYEQYF.